These 19 T cell receptor beta chains originate from one sample sequenced in a study of T cell changes during pregnancy in multiple sclerosis. Clones were sequenced by immunoSEQ multiplex PCR, and TCRdb holds only the in-frame ones, with some missing. The data hold about 81,000 clones, with roughly 93% observed a single time. The material sequenced was peripheral blood, taken in the third trimester of pregnancy. The receptors here all came from a female donor in good health, enrolled as a control in a pregnancy study.

V usage is TRBV28 and J usage is TRBJ2-7, with D possibly TRBD1 on 7 matching bases. V lost 6 bases and J lost 1, with 13 bases in between. Per the germline V gene, CDR1 is MDHEN and CDR2 is SYDVKM. The CDR3 loop spans 14 amino acids. The CDR3 spells CASRRDRGSYEQYF. DNA for the CDR3: TGTGCCAGCAGGCGGGACAGAGGATCCTACGAGCAGTACTTC. The whole variable domain, remainder taken from reference TRBV28 and TRBJ2-7, is DVKVTQSSRYLVKRTGEKVFLECVQDMDHENMFWYRQDPGLGLRLIYFSYDVKMKEKGDIPEGYSVSREKKERFSLILESASTNQTSMYLCASRRDRGSYEQYFGPGTRLTVT.

This sequence joins TRBV2 and TRBJ1-5; D gene ambiguous. This CDR3 has 13 amino acids. The germline CDR1 and CDR2 sequences are SNHLY and FYNNEI. The V and J ends lost 2 bases and 9 bases respectively, with 11 bases between them. CDR3 protein: CASSESSAGPQHF. In nucleotides, the CDR3 is TGTGCCAGCAGTGAATCCAGCGCCGGGCCCCAGCATTTT.

This chain joins TRBV27 and TRBJ2-7, with 7 bases aligning to TRBD1. J gave up 2 bases and V 5 bases, and 9 bases lay outside the gene matches. Germline V CDR1 and CDR2: MNHEY, SMNVEV (reference sequence). This CDR3 is 15 amino acids long. CDR3 sequence (DNA): TGTGCCAGCAGTACCCGAGGGGGCTCCACCTACGAGCAGTACTTC. Translating it yields CASSTRGGSTYEQYF.

This clone showed up just once. This chain joins TRBV19 and TRBJ2-6; 7 bases agree with TRBD1. CDR1 and CDR2 from the germline V gene are LNHDA and SQIVND (reference sequence). The CDR3 spans 16 residues. The V gene end was trimmed by 4 bases and the J gene end by 2 bases; junction bases not matched to a gene: 5. CDR3 sequence reads: CASSRDRAPGANVLTF. As DNA, the CDR3 is TGTGCCAGTAGTAGAGACAGGGCCCCTGGGGCCAACGTCCTGACTTTC.

V is TRBV5-4 and J is TRBJ2-3; 7 bases are a match to TRBD1. The V gene end was trimmed by 6 bases and the J gene end by 1 base; junction bases not matched to a gene: 2. There are 13 residues in the CDR3. Germline V gene lookup returns CDR1 SGHNT and CDR2 YYREEE (reference sequence). In DNA, the CDR3 is TGTGCCAGCACGCAGGGGGGCACAGATACGCAGTATTTT. This sequence encodes CASTQGGTDTQYF.

In this sample, this clone turned up a few times. The chain links TRBV28 to TRBJ1-2; D may be TRBD1 (5 bases). This CDR3 comprises 13 residues. V lost 3 bases and J 4 bases, leaving 9 bases between the germline ends. Germline-derived CDR1 and CDR2 are MDHEN and SYDVKM. CDR3 in DNA: TGTGCCAGCAGTTTGGGCGGGGGCTATGGCTACACCTTC. It yields the protein CASSLGGGYGYTF.

The gene calls are TRBV6-6 and TRBJ1-2, with a possible D match to TRBD1 (5 bases). Per the germline V gene, CDR1 is MNHNY and CDR2 is SVGAGI (reference sequence). The ends were cut back, 0 bases at V and 8 bases at J, with 10 bases in the middle. The CDR3 totals 13 residues. The chain's CDR3 is CASSYSGREGYTF. Here the CDR3 DNA reads TGTGCCAGCAGTTACTCGGGCAGGGAAGGCTACACCTTC.

The DNA for the CDR3 is TGTGCCAGCAGTGTCTTTGGGATAAAACAGGGAAGCAAAAACATTCAGTACTTC. Amino acid sequence: CASSVFGIKQGSKNIQYF. The chain joins TRBV28 to TRBJ2-4; TRBD1 is a possible D gene (6 bases). V was pared by 5 bases and J by 3 bases, with 23 bases between. This CDR3 has 18 residues. Germline lookup yields CDR1 MDHEN and CDR2 SYDVKM.

Notes on this clone: Without the conserved terminal phenylalanine or tryptophan, this CDR3 likely stems from a read error. No DNA is shown, since the ends of the CDR3 on it are uncertain; the CDR3 is the one TCRdb lists. CDR3 sequence reads: CASPGSEERRMI. V is TRBV27 and J is TRBJ2-7; the D call of TRBD2 is as the table states it, not checked on the DNA. The germline V gene has CDR1 MNHEY and CDR2 SMNVEV (reference sequence). The CDR3 has 12 amino acids, counting both end residues.

The chain is built from TRBV7-9 and TRBJ2-5; possible D gene TRBD1, 6 bases. The V gene's germline CDR1 is SEHNR and CDR2 FQNEAQ (reference sequence). Trimming took off 5 bases at V and 1 base at J, with 11 bases between the two ends. The CDR3 has 14 amino acids. CDR3 in amino acids: CASSTRTAQETQYF. The CDR3 nucleotides read TGTGCCAGCAGCACTCGGACAGCCCAAGAGACCCAGTACTTC.

The V and J genes are TRBV11-2 and TRBJ2-7; D is unclear. There are 11 residues in the CDR3. Germline CDR1 and CDR2: SGHAT and FQNNGV. Trimming pared 5 bases from V and 6 bases from J, leaving 8 bases between. CDR3: CASSVYTEQYF. The CDR3 DNA reads as TGTGCCAGCAGCGTTTACACCGAGCAGTACTTC.

The V call is TRBV5-1, the J call TRBJ2-3; the D gene is possibly TRBD2 (7 bases). Trimming removed 6 bases from V and 5 bases from J, with 16 bases in between. In germline, CDR1 is SGHRS, CDR2 YFSETQ. CDR3 size: 14 residues. The CDR3 loop is CASTRGGAGDTQYF. CDR3 sequence (DNA): TGCGCCAGCACCCGCGGGGGCGCCGGAGATACGCAGTATTTT.

The J gene is TRBJ2-7, the V gene TRBV27, with 11 bases lining up with TRBD1. Germline loops: CDR1 MNHEY, CDR2 SMNVEV (reference sequence). The CDR3 sequence is 14 residues long. The trim removed 5 bases at V and 3 bases at J, leaving 3 bases unmatched. CDR3 DNA sequence: TGTGCCAGCAGTCCGGGGACAGGGGGCTACGAGCAGTACTTC. Translating it yields CASSPGTGGYEQYF.

This clone was counted once. The chain couples TRBV2 to TRBJ1-2; TRBD1 matches at 7 bases. CDR3 length: 12 amino acids. Per the germline V gene, CDR1 is SNHLY and CDR2 is FYNNEI. The V segment lost 5 bases and the J segment 6 bases; nucleotides outside the gene matches: 3. The CDR3 region is CASSKDRDGYTF. DNA for the CDR3: TGTGCCAGCAGTAAAGACAGGGATGGCTACACCTTC.

This rearrangement joins TRBV11-2 to TRBJ1-2, with D possibly being TRBD1 (5 bases). Germline CDR1 SGHAT, CDR2 FQNNGV. CDR3 length: 14 residues. V lost 1 base, J lost 4 bases, and 10 bases lay in between. In nucleotides, the CDR3 is TGTGCCAGCAGCTTAGGGGGACTGATCTATGGCTACACCTTC. Its translation: CASSLGGLIYGYTF.

V is TRBV18 and J is TRBJ2-1; TRBD2 agrees at 9 bases. V lost 1 base, J lost 7 bases, and 5 bases stayed unmatched. Per the germline V gene, CDR1 is KGHSH and CDR2 is LQKENI. The CDR3 sequence is 15 residues long. CDR3 sequence: CASSPLAGVGNEQFF. The CDR3 DNA reads as TGTGCCAGCTCACCACTAGCGGGAGTGGGTAATGAGCAGTTCTTC.

The chain joins TRBV5-1 to TRBJ2-7; D is perhaps TRBD2 (6 bases). CDR3 length equals 13 residues. Per germline, CDR1 SGHRS and CDR2 YFSETQ. Trimming cost V 2 bases and J 2 bases, with 8 bases left between them. CDR3 amino acids: CASSFGGAYEQYF. The DNA for the CDR3 is TGCGCCAGCAGCTTTGGCGGGGCCTACGAGCAGTACTTC.

The chain has TRBV11-2 and TRBJ1-1; TRBD1 matches 10 bases. V gave up 2 bases and J gave up 0 bases; unmatched junction bases: 9. This CDR3 region has 18 residues. Germline lookup yields CDR1 SGHAT and CDR2 FQNNGV. CDR3 amino acids: CASSLLSPGQGMNTEAFF. For the CDR3, the DNA is TGTGCCAGCAGCTTACTTTCACCGGGACAGGGGATGAACACTGAAGCTTTCTTT.

The CDR3 spells CAISASGTTYNEQFF. DNA for the CDR3: TGTGCCATCAGTGCGAGTGGGACTACCTACAATGAGCAGTTCTTC. J is TRBJ2-1 and V is TRBV10-3, with 7 bases identical to TRBD2. Germline V gene sequence: CDR1 ENHRY, CDR2 SYGVKD. The CDR3 totals 15 residues. The V gene end was trimmed by 4 bases and the J gene end by 2 bases; junction bases not matched to a gene: 5.